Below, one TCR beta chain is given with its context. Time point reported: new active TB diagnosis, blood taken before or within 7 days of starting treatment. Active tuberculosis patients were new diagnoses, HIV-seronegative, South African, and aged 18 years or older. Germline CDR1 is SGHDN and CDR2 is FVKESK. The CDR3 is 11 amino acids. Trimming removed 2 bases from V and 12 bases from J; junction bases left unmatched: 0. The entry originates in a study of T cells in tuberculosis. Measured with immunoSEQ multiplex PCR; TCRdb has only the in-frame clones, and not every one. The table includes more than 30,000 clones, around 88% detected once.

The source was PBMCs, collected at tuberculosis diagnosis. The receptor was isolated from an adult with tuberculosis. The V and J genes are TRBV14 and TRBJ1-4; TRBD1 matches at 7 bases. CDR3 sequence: CASSQTGELFF. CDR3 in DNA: TGTGCCAGCAGCCAAACAGGGGAACTGTTTTTT.